The sequence of this TCR beta chain was determined in a study of OX40 agonist ivuxolimab in advanced cancers. V lost 1 base and J lost 6, with 12 bases in between. Germline-derived CDR1 and CDR2 are MGHRA and YSYEKL. CDR3 size: 15 residues. Sequenced by immunoSEQ multiplex PCR; TCRdb stores in-frame clones only, minus some. The repertoire holds nearly 50,000 clones, with around 87% as singletons. Study-wide results and caveats: Both CD4+ and CD8+ T cell populations in blood had undergone clonal expansion by week 6 at 0.1 to 3.0 mg/kg. There were, on average, more expanded clones in CD8+ T cells than in CD4+.

In regard to this clone: Its specificity is unknown.

The sampling schedule covered blood at baseline, cycle 4 day 1, and cycle 7 day 1. Here the sequenced sample was CD4+ or CD8+ T cells sorted from blood, taken in a trial of the OX40 agonist ivuxolimab. The sequence came from an adult with an advanced solid tumor such as melanoma, head and neck, liver or kidney cancer. V usage is TRBV4-1 and J usage is TRBJ1-4; possibly TRBD1 for D (5 bases). The CDR3 sequence: CASSQVVGPDEKLFF. DNA for the CDR3: TGCGCCAGCAGCCAAGTGGTGGGACCCGATGAAAAACTGTTTTTT.